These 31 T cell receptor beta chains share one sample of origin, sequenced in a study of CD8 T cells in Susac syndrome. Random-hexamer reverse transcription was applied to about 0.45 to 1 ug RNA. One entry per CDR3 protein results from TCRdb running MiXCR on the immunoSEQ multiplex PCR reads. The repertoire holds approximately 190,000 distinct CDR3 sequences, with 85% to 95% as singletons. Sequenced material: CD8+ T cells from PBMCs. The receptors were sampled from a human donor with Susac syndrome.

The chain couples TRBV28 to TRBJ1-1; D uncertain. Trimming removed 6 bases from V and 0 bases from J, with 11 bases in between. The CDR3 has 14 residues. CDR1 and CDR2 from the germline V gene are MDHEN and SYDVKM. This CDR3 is CASSPLGLNTEAFF. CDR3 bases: TGTGCCAGCAGCCCGCTCGGTTTGAACACTGAAGCTTTCTTT.

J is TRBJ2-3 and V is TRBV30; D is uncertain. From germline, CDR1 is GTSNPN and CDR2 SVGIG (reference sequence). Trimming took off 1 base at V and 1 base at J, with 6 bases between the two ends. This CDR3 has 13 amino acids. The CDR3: CAWSAHRTDTQYF. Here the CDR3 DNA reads TGTGCCTGGAGTGCACACCGCACAGATACGCAGTATTTT.

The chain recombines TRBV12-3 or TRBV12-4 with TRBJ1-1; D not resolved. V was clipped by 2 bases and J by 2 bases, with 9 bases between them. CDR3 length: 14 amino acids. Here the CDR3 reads CASSLMMGNTEAFF. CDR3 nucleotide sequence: TGTGCCAGCAGTTTAATGATGGGTAACACTGAAGCTTTCTTT.

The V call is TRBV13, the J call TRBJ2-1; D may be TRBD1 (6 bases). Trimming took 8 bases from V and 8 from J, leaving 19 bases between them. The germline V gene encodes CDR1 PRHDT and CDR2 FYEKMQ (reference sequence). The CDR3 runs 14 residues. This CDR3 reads CASGSEGVIDEQFF. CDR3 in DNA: TGTGCCAGCGGGAGTGAGGGGGTAATCGATGAGCAGTTCTTC.

CDR3 residues: CASSPLAGGSETQYF. CDR3 nucleotides: TGTGCCAGCAGCCCACTAGCGGGGGGCTCGGAGACCCAGTACTTC. The chain employs TRBV7-6 and TRBJ2-5; 12 bases map to TRBD2. The germline CDR1 and CDR2 sequences are SGHVS and FNYEAQ. V shed 5 bases and J 5 bases; nucleotides not matched to a gene: 6. This CDR3 is 15 amino acids long.

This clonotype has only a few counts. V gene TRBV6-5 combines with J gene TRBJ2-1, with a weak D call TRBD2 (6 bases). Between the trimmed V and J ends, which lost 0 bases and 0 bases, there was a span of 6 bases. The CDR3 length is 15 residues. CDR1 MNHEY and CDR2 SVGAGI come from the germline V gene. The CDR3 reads CASSYSGSSYNEQFF. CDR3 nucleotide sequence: TGTGCCAGCAGTTACTCCGGGAGCTCCTACAATGAGCAGTTCTTC.

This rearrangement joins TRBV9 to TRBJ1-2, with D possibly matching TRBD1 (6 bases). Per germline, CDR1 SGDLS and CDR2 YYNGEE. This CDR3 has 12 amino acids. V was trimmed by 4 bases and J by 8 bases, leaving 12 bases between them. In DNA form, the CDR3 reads TGTGCCAGCAGCCCCGGGGGGCCCGGCTACACCTTC. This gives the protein CASSPGGPGYTF.

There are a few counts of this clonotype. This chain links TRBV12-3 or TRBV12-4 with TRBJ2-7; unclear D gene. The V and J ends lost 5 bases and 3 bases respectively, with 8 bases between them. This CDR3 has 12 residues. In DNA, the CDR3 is TGTGCCAGCAGTCCGCAGATCTACGAGCAGTACTTC. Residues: CASSPQIYEQYF.

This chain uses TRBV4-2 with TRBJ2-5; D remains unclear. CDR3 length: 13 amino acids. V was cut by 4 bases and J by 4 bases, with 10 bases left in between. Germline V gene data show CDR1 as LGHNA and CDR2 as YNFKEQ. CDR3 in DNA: TGTGCCAGCAGCCTGGAGCCAGCAGAGACCCAGTACTTC. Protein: CASSLEPAETQYF.

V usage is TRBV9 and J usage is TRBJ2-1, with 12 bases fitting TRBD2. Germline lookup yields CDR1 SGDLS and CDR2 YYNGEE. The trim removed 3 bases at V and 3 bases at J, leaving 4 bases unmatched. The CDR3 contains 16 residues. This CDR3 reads CASSAGLAGLYNEQFF. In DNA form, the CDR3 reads TGTGCCAGCAGCGCCGGACTAGCGGGACTCTACAATGAGCAGTTCTTC.

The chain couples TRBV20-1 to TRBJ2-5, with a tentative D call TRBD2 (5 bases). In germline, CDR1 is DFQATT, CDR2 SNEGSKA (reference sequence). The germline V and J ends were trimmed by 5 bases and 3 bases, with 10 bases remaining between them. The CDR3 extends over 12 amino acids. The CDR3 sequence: CSAYGSEETQYF. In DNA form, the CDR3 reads TGCAGTGCTTACGGTAGCGAAGAGACCCAGTACTTC.

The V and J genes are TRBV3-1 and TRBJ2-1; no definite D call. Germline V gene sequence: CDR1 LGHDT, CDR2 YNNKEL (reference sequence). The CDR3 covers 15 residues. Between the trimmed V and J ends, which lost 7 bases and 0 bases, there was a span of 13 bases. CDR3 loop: CASTKLESSYNEQFF. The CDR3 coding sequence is TGTGCCAGCACGAAACTGGAGAGCTCCTACAATGAGCAGTTCTTC.

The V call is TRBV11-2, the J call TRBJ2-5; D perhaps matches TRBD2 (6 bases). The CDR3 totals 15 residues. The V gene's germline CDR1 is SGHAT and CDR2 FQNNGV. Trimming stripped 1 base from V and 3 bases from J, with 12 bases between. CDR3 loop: CASSLVFRREETQYF. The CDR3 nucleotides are TGTGCCAGCAGCTTAGTTTTTAGGAGGGAAGAGACCCAGTACTTC.

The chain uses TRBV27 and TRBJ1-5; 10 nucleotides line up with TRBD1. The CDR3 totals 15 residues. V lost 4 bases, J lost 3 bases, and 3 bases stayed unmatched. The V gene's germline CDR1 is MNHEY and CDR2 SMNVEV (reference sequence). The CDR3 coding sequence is TGTGCCAGCAGTTCGACAGGGGGCTACAATCAGCCCCAGCATTTT. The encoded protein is CASSSTGGYNQPQHF.

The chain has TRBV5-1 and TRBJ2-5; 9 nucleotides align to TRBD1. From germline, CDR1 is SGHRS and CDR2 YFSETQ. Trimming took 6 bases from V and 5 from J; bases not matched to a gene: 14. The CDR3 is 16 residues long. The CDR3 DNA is TGCGCCAGCAAAGGTCCCACGGACAGGGGATGGGAGACCCAGTACTTC. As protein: CASKGPTDRGWETQYF.

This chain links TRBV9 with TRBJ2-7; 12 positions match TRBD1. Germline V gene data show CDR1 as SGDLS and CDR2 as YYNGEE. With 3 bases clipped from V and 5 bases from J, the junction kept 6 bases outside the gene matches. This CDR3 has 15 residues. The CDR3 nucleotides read TGTGCCAGCAGCGAGGAGGGGACAGGGGGCGACGAGCAGTACTTC. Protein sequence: CASSEEGTGGDEQYF.

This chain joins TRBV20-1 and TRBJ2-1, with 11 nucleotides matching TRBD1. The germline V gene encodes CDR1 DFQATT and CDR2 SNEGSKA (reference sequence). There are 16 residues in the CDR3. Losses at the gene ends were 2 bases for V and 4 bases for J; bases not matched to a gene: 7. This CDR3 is CSARSGDRGGYNEQFF. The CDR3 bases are TGCAGTGCTAGATCTGGGGACAGGGGGGGATACAATGAGCAGTTCTTC.

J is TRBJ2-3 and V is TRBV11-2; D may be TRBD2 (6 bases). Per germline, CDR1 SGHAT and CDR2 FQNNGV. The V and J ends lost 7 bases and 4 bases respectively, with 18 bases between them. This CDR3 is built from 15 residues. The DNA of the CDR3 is TGTGCCAGCACCGAACTAGGGACTCTTGCAGATACGCAGTATTTT. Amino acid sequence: CASTELGTLADTQYF.

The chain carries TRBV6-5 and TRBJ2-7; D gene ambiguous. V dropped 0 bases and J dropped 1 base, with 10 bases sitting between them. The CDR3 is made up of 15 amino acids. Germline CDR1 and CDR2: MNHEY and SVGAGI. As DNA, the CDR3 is TGTGCCAGCAGTTACTCGAATCCTGATTCCTACGAGCAGTACTTC. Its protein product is CASSYSNPDSYEQYF.

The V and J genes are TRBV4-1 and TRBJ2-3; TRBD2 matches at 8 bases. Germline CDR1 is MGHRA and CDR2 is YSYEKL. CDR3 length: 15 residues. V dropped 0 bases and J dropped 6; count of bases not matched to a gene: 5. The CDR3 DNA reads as TGCGCCAGCAGCCAAGATGAGCGGGGGCATGATACGCAGTATTTT. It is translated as CASSQDERGHDTQYF.

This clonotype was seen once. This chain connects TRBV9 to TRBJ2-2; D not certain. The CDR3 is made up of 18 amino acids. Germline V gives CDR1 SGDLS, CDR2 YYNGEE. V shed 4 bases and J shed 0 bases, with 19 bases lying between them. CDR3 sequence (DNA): TGTGCCAGCAGCCCCCCCGCGCGAGCTGTACCGAACACCGGGGAGCTGTTTTTT. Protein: CASSPPARAVPNTGELFF.

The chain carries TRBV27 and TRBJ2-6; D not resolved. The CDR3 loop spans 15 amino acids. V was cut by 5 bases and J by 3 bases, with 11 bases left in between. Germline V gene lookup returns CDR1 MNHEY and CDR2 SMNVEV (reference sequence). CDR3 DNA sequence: TGTGCCAGCAGTCCCTCGTTGGGTGGGGCCAACGTCCTGACTTTC. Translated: CASSPSLGGANVLTF.

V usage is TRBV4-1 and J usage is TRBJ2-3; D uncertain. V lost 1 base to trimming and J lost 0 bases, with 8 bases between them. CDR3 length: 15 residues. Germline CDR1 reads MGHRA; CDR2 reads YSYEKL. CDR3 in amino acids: CASSQGRTSTDTQYF. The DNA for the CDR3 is TGCGCCAGCAGCCAAGGCAGAACTAGCACAGATACGCAGTATTTT.

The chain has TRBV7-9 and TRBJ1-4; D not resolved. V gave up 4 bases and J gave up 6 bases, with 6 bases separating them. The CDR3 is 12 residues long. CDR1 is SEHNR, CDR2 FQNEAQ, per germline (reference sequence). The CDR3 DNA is TGTGCCAGCAGCTCTCCCGATGAAAAACTGTTTTTT. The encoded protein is CASSSPDEKLFF.

In nucleotides, the CDR3 is TGTGCCAGCAGCCGCTTGCAGGGCGAGGGAAAACTGTTTTTT. Translation gives CASSRLQGEGKLFF. The rearrangement joins TRBV11-2 to TRBJ1-4; D is possibly TRBD1 (5 bases). Trimming removed 5 bases at V and 10 bases at J, with 17 bases between. The CDR3 extends over 14 amino acids. Looked up from germline, CDR1 is SGHAT and CDR2 is FQNNGV.

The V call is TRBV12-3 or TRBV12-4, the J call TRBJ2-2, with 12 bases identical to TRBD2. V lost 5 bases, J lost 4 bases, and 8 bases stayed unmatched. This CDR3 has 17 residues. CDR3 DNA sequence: TGTGCCAGCAGTCCGAGACTAGCGGGAGCGGGCACCGGGGAGCTGTTTTTT. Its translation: CASSPRLAGAGTGELFF.

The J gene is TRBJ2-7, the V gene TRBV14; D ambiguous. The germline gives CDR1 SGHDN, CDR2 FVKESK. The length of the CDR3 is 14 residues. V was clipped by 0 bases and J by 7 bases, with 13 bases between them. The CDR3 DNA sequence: TGTGCCAGCAGCCAAGAGATGGATATTCGAGAGCAGTACTTC. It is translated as CASSQEMDIREQYF.

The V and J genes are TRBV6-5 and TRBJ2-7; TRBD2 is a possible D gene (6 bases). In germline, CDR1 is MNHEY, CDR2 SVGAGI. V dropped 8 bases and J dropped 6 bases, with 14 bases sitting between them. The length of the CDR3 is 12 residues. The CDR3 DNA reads TGTGCCAGCTCTGTCGGGAGTGGCGAGCAGTACTTC. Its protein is CASSVGSGEQYF.

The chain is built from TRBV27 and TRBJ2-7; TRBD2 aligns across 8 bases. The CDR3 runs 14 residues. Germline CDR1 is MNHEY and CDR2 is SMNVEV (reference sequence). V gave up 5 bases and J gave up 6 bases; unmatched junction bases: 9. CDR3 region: CASSPSGTRGEQYF. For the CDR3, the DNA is TGTGCCAGCAGTCCATCGGGGACTAGGGGCGAGCAGTACTTC.

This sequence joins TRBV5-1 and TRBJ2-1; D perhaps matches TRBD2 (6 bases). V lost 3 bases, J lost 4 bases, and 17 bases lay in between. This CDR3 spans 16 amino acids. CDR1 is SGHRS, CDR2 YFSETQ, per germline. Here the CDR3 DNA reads TGCGCCAGCAGCTCGGAATGGAGGGCCGGGTACAATGAGCAGTTCTTC. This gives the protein CASSSEWRAGYNEQFF.

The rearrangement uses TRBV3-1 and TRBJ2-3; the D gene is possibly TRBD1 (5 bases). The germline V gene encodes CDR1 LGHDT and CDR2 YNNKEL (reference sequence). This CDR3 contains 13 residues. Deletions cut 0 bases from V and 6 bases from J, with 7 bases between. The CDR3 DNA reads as TGTGCCAGCAGCCAAGAGGCAGGGGATACGCAGTATTTT. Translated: CASSQEAGDTQYF.